Each of the 30 T cell receptor beta chains below was sequenced from the same sample in a study of control samples from healthy donors and cancer patients. TCRdb keeps only in-frame clones here, not all; method: immunoSEQ multiplex PCR. Of roughly 30,000 clones listed, about 83% are singletons. The sequenced sample consisted of PBMCs. All receptors derive from a woman in her forties with lung cancer.

J is TRBJ1-1 and V is TRBV6-5; D unresolved. Germline CDR1 MNHEY, CDR2 SVGAGI. Trimming took 6 bases from V and 1 from J, leaving 12 bases between them. The CDR3 consists of 14 residues. CDR3 nucleotides: TGTGCCAGCAGCGCGGTAAGATCGAACACTGAAGCTTTCTTT. This translates into CASSAVRSNTEAFF.

The chain employs TRBV6-2 or TRBV6-3 and TRBJ2-7, with TRBD1 matching over 8 bases. CDR1 and CDR2 (germline): MNHEY, SVGEGT. This CDR3 has 12 residues. The ends lost 5 bases at V and 10 bases at J; junction bases unmatched: 7. DNA for the CDR3: TGTGCCAGCAGTAACCGGGACAGGCCTCAGTACTTC. The encoded protein is CASSNRDRPQYF.

The J gene is TRBJ2-3, the V gene TRBV7-8; 10 bases are shared with TRBD2. Losses at the gene ends were 1 base for V and 7 bases for J; bases not matched to a gene: 8. The CDR3 contains 16 residues. Germline V gene lookup returns CDR1 SGHVS and CDR2 FQNEAQ. CDR3 in amino acids: CASSLGSSGGGNTQYF. The CDR3 coding sequence is TGTGCCAGCAGCTTAGGCTCTAGCGGGGGTGGGAATACGCAGTATTTT.

CDR3 in amino acids: CASSQAGGPSYEQYF. The CDR3 coding sequence is TGTGCCAGCAGCCAAGCCGGGGGGCCCTCCTACGAGCAGTACTTC. The chain links TRBV14 to TRBJ2-7; a weak D match, TRBD2 (7 bases). Germline V gene lookup returns CDR1 SGHDN and CDR2 FVKESK. The CDR3 runs to 15 residues. The V end was cut by 1 base, the J end by 0 bases, with 10 bases between. The variable domain in full, with the rest retrieved from reference TRBV14 and TRBJ2-7, is EAGVTQFPSHSVIEKGQTVTLRCDPISGHDNLYWYRRVMGKEIKFLLHFVKESKQDESGMPNNRFLAERTGGTYSTLKVQPAELEDSGVYFCASSQAGGPSYEQYFGPGTRLTVT.

The chain joins TRBV5-1 to TRBJ1-6; 9 positions agree with TRBD1. The length of the CDR3 is 14 residues. J lost 11 bases, V lost 4 bases, and 7 bases had no gene match. Germline CDR1 reads SGHRS; CDR2 reads YFSETQ. CDR3 amino acids: CASSTGQGLAPLHF. CDR3 DNA: TGCGCCAGCAGCACCGGACAGGGGCTGGCACCCCTCCACTTT. The full variable domain, in which reference TRBV5-1 and TRBJ1-6 provide the parts outside the CDR3, is KAGVTQTPRYLIKTRGQQVTLSCSPISGHRSVSWYQQTPGQGLQFLFEYFSETQRNKGNFPGRFSGRQFSNSRSEMNVSTLELGDSALYLCASSTGQGLAPLHFGNGTRLTVT.

This clone is a singleton in its sample. The genes are TRBV6-1 and TRBJ2-7; TRBD1 aligns across 9 bases. The CDR3 loop spans 14 amino acids. Germline V gene lookup returns CDR1 MNHNS and CDR2 SASEGT. Trimming cost V 3 bases and J 5 bases; bases outside gene matches: 5. The CDR3 region has the DNA TGTGCCAGCAGTGAGGACAGGGGTTCGAACGAGCAGTACTTC. Its protein product is CASSEDRGSNEQYF.

The V call is TRBV14, the J call TRBJ1-1; D not resolved. The CDR3 runs 13 residues. Germline CDR1 reads SGHDN; CDR2 reads FVKESK. The V end lost 4 bases, the J end lost 0 bases, and 6 bases lay between the germline ends. The CDR3 nucleotides read TGTGCCAGCAGCCCCGGAGTGAACACTGAAGCTTTCTTT. Protein sequence: CASSPGVNTEAFF. The whole variable domain, filled in from reference TRBV14 and TRBJ1-1, reads EAGVTQFPSHSVIEKGQTVTLRCDPISGHDNLYWYRRVMGKEIKFLLHFVKESKQDESGMPNNRFLAERTGGTYSTLKVQPAELEDSGVYFCASSPGVNTEAFFGQGTRLTVV.

V is TRBV18 and J is TRBJ1-4, with D possibly being TRBD1 (6 bases). This CDR3 spans 17 amino acids. The germline CDR1 and CDR2 sequences are KGHSH and LQKENI. V lost 6 bases to trimming and J lost 0 bases, with 17 bases between them. The CDR3 sequence is CASSSQGSAATNEKLFF. The DNA for the CDR3 is TGTGCCAGCTCGTCACAGGGTTCAGCCGCAACTAATGAAAAACTGTTTTTT.

The V and J genes are TRBV9 and TRBJ1-3; possible D gene TRBD1, 6 bases. The germline V gene encodes CDR1 SGDLS and CDR2 YYNGEE. The V end was cut by 4 bases, the J end by 4 bases, with 9 bases between. The CDR3 is 13 residues long. DNA of the CDR3: TGTGCCAGCAGCACAGGGTCAGGAAACACCATATATTTT. It specifies CASSTGSGNTIYF. Complete variable domain (other parts from reference TRBV9 and TRBJ1-3): DSGVTQTPKHLITATGQRVTLRCSPRSGDLSVYWYQQSLDQGLQFLIQYYNGEERAKGNILERFSAQQFPDLHSELNLSSLELGDSALYFCASSTGSGNTIYFGEGSWLTVV.

This rearrangement joins TRBV19 to TRBJ1-5, with D tentatively TRBD1 (5 bases). The V end was cut by 1 base, the J end by 0 bases, with 7 bases between. The CDR3 totals 15 residues. Germline lookup yields CDR1 LNHDA and CDR2 SQIVND (reference sequence). The CDR3 loop reads CASSIGGVSNQPQHF. DNA of the CDR3: TGTGCCAGTAGTATAGGAGGGGTTAGCAATCAGCCCCAGCATTTT.

The chain links TRBV11-3 to TRBJ2-1; 12 nucleotides line up with TRBD2. The V and J ends lost 4 bases and 7 bases, in that order; junction bases with no gene match: 8. Germline V gives CDR1 SGHNT, CDR2 YENEEA. The CDR3 extends over 16 amino acids. The CDR3 is CASSSLRGLAGNEQFF. CDR3 in DNA: TGTGCCAGCAGCTCACTGCGGGGACTAGCGGGTAATGAGCAGTTCTTC.

The chain combines TRBV2 with TRBJ1-4; no reliable D call. There are 14 residues in the CDR3. Trimming took 7 bases from V and 5 from J, leaving 14 bases between them. Germline assignment: CDR1 SNHLY and CDR2 FYNNEI. The CDR3 sequence is CASTSGLYNEKLFF. The CDR3 DNA sequence: TGTGCCAGCACCTCCGGGCTCTACAATGAAAAACTGTTTTTT.

The chain couples TRBV30 to TRBJ1-4; TRBD1 is a possible D gene (5 bases). Germline V gives CDR1 GTSNPN, CDR2 SVGIG (reference sequence). This CDR3 comprises 15 residues. The germline V and J ends were trimmed by 0 bases and 3 bases, with 11 bases remaining between them. CDR3 sequence: CAWSVQSGSNEKLFF. CDR3 nucleotide sequence: TGTGCCTGGAGTGTACAGTCAGGGTCTAATGAAAAACTGTTTTTT.

Only one count was recorded for this clone. The genes are TRBV28 and TRBJ1-3; 8 bases line up with TRBD1. Germline V CDR1 and CDR2: MDHEN, SYDVKM. Trimming took 7 bases from V and 4 from J; bases not matched to a gene: 12. The CDR3 spans 16 residues. CDR3 residues: CASMVWQGASGNTIYF. CDR3 in DNA: TGTGCCAGCATGGTATGGCAGGGGGCGTCCGGAAACACCATATATTTT.

This clone is a singleton in its sample. The chain carries TRBV6-5 and TRBJ1-5; 7 positions agree with TRBD1. Germline CDR1 MNHEY, CDR2 SVGAGI. The CDR3 is made up of 15 amino acids. After removal of 6 bases from V and 9 bases from J, the junction contained 14 bases not matched to a gene. Here the CDR3 reads CASRDRQGINRPQHF. The CDR3 DNA is TGTGCCAGCAGAGATAGACAGGGAATAAACAGGCCCCAGCATTTT.

This rearrangement joins TRBV9 to TRBJ2-5; 8 bases map to TRBD1. This CDR3 has 14 amino acids. Trimming cost V 2 bases and J 5 bases; bases outside gene matches: 5. Germline V gives CDR1 SGDLS, CDR2 YYNGEE. The CDR3 region is CASSVAGGEETQYF. The CDR3 bases are TGTGCCAGCAGCGTTGCAGGGGGCGAGGAGACCCAGTACTTC.

This chain links TRBV5-1 with TRBJ2-7; TRBD1 matches 8 bases. The trim removed 3 bases at V and 2 bases at J, leaving 7 bases unmatched. The germline gives CDR1 SGHRS, CDR2 YFSETQ. CDR3 length: 15 residues. The CDR3 reads CASSYRGQGTYEQYF. CDR3 bases: TGCGCCAGCAGCTACCGAGGACAGGGCACCTACGAGCAGTACTTC.

V and J are TRBV11-3 and TRBJ2-5; either TRBD1 or TRBD2 may supply D (6 bases each). Per germline, CDR1 SGHNT and CDR2 YENEEA. V was clipped by 7 bases and J by 5 bases, with 14 bases between them. The CDR3 consists of 13 residues. CDR3 region: CASNKGGKETQYF. The CDR3 DNA follows: TGTGCCAGCAACAAGGGGGGCAAGGAGACCCAGTACTTC.

This clone appeared a few times. This chain's CDR3 is CASSETSGGADTQYF. CDR3 bases: TGTGCCAGCAGTGAGACTAGCGGGGGGGCAGATACGCAGTATTTT. The chain joins TRBV6-2 or TRBV6-3 to TRBJ2-3; 14 nucleotides agree with TRBD2. V dropped 5 bases and J dropped 4; count of bases not matched to a gene: 2. The germline CDR1 and CDR2 sequences are MNHEY and SVGEGT. The CDR3 runs 15 residues.

V gene TRBV30 combines with J gene TRBJ2-7, with D uncertain. Per the germline V gene, CDR1 is GTSNPN and CDR2 is SVGIG (reference sequence). The CDR3 sequence is 13 residues long. V was clipped by 3 bases and J by 0 bases, with 9 bases between them. The CDR3 loop is CAWSDGSSYEQYF. CDR3 nucleotides: TGTGCCTGGAGCGACGGATCCTCCTACGAGCAGTACTTC.

The rearrangement joins TRBV10-1 to TRBJ2-7, with 9 bases aligning to TRBD1. V gave up 3 bases and J gave up 4 bases; unmatched junction bases: 4. Germline loops: CDR1 WNHNN, CDR2 SYGVQD (reference sequence). The CDR3 is 14 residues long. The CDR3 reads CASSDGTGQYEQYF. The DNA for the CDR3 is TGCGCCAGCAGTGACGGGACAGGGCAATACGAGCAGTACTTC.

The rearrangement links TRBV20-1 to TRBJ1-1; D gene unclear. The CDR3 is 11 amino acids. The V gene's germline CDR1 is DFQATT and CDR2 SNEGSKA (reference sequence). Trimming cost V 6 bases and J 11 bases, with 16 bases left between them. CDR3: CSAITQVQAFF. The CDR3 DNA reads as TGCAGTGCCATTACCCAAGTACAGGCTTTCTTT.

The V gene is TRBV11-2, the J gene TRBJ1-3, with D perhaps TRBD1 (6 bases). The ends were cut back, 4 bases at V and 0 bases at J, with 10 bases in the middle. The CDR3 runs to 15 residues. Germline CDR1 is SGHAT and CDR2 is FQNNGV. The CDR3 loop is CASSSTGSSGNTIYF. CDR3 DNA sequence: TGTGCCAGCAGCTCTACAGGGAGCTCTGGAAACACCATATATTTT.

V gene TRBV11-3 combines with J gene TRBJ2-3; 7 bases align to TRBD1. V shed 3 bases, J shed 4 bases, and the junction held 4 bases outside the gene matches. The CDR3 is made up of 14 amino acids. CDR1 is SGHNT and CDR2 is YENEEA in the germline V gene. The CDR3 loop is CASSLTGTADTQYF. CDR3 bases: TGTGCCAGCAGCTTGACAGGGACCGCAGATACGCAGTATTTT.

J is TRBJ2-5 and V is TRBV24-1; 7 nucleotides agree with TRBD1. V lost 4 bases to trimming and J lost 1 base; unmatched junction nucleotides: 2. This CDR3 has 14 residues. Germline-derived CDR1 and CDR2 are KGHDR and SFDVKD. CDR3 DNA: TGTGCCACCAGTGAAGGGGGCATCCAAGAGACCCAGTACTTC. Protein product: CATSEGGIQETQYF.

This clone was observed a single time. CDR3 residues: CATSTDRNQPQHF. The CDR3 DNA reads as TGTGCCACCAGCACGGACCGTAATCAGCCCCAGCATTTT. The chain carries TRBV15 and TRBJ1-5, with D hard to call. Deletions cut 4 bases from V and 4 bases from J, with 8 bases between. Germline lookup yields CDR1 LNHNV and CDR2 YYDKDF (reference sequence). This CDR3 is built from 13 residues. Full variable domain (remainder filled in from reference TRBV15 and TRBJ1-5): DAMVIQNPRYQVTQFGKPVTLSCSQTLNHNVMYWYQQKSSQAPKLLFHYYDKDFNNEADTPDNFQSRRPNTSFCFLDIRSPGLGDTAMYLCATSTDRNQPQHFGDGTRLSIL.

The gene calls are TRBV19 and TRBJ2-7, with D maybe TRBD1 (6 bases). The CDR3 totals 12 residues. CDR1 is LNHDA and CDR2 is SQIVND in the germline V gene (reference sequence). V was cut by 4 bases and J by 7 bases, with 11 bases left in between. The CDR3 is CASSTQGSEQYF. In DNA, the CDR3 is TGTGCCAGTAGTACCCAGGGGTCTGAGCAGTACTTC.

The V and J genes are TRBV4-3 and TRBJ1-5; D not resolved. The CDR3 consists of 13 residues. Germline lookup yields CDR1 LGHNA and CDR2 YSLEER. Trimming stripped 2 bases from V and 7 bases from J, with 9 bases between. The CDR3 sequence: CASSQRVDQPQHF. The CDR3 nucleotides are TGCGCCAGCAGCCAAAGGGTTGACCAGCCCCAGCATTTT.

This chain connects TRBV11-2 to TRBJ2-7, with 12 bases identical to TRBD2. The germline gives CDR1 SGHAT, CDR2 FQNNGV. There are 16 residues in the CDR3. J gave up 6 bases and V 7 bases, and 13 bases lay outside the gene matches. CDR3 bases: TGTGCCAGCACCTTTAGGACTAGCGGGATCTTTAGCGAGCAGTACTTC. This gives the protein CASTFRTSGIFSEQYF.

This clone appeared once. The chain carries TRBV6-5 and TRBJ2-7; 9 bases align to TRBD1. The junction had 7 bases not matched to a gene; V was cut back by 7 bases and J by 3 bases. The germline V gene encodes CDR1 MNHEY and CDR2 SVGAGI. The CDR3 is 14 amino acids. The chain's CDR3 is CASKRTGGGYEQYF. The DNA of the CDR3 is TGTGCCAGCAAACGAACAGGGGGCGGCTACGAGCAGTACTTC.